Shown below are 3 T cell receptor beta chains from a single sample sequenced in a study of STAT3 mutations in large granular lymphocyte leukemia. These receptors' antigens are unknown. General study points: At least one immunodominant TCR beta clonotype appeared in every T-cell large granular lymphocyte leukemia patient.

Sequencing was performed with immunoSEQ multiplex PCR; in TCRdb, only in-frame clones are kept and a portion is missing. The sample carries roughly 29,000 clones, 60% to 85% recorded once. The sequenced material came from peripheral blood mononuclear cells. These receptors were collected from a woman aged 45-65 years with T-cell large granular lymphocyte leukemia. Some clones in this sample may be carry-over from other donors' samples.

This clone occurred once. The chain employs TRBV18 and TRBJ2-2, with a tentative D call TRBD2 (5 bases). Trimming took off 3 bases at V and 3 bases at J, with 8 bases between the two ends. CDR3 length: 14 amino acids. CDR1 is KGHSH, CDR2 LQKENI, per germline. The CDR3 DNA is TGTGCCAGCTCACCGGGAGCATACACCGGGGAGCTGTTTTTT. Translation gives CASSPGAYTGELFF.

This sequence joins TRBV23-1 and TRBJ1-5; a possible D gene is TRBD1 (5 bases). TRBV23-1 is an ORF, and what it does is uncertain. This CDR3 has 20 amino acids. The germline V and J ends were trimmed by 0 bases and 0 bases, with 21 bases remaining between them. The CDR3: CASSQSLMRQRVYSNQPQHF. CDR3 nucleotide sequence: TGCGCCAGCAGTCAATCTCTTATGAGACAGAGAGTATATAGCAATCAGCCCCAGCATTTT.

CDR3 bases: TGTGCCAGTAGTGGTTATAGCGGGAGGGCCAGTGGCGAGCAGTACTTC. The encoded protein is CASSGYSGRASGEQYF. This rearrangement joins TRBV19 to TRBJ2-7, with 11 bases that match TRBD2. This CDR3 is built from 16 residues. Per the germline V gene, CDR1 is LNHDA and CDR2 is SQIVND (reference sequence). V shed 5 bases, J shed 6 bases, and the junction held 12 bases outside the gene matches.